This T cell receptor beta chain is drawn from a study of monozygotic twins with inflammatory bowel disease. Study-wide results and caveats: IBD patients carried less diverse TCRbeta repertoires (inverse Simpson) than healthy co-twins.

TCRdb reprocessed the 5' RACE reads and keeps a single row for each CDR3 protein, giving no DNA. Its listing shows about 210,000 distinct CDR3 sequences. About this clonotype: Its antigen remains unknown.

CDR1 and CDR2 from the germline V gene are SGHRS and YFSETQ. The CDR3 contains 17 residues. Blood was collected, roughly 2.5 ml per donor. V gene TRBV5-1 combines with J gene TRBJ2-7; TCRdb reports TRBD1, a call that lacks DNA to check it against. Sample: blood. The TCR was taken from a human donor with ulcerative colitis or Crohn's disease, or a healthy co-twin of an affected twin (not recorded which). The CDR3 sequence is CASSLGPGRASSYEQYF.